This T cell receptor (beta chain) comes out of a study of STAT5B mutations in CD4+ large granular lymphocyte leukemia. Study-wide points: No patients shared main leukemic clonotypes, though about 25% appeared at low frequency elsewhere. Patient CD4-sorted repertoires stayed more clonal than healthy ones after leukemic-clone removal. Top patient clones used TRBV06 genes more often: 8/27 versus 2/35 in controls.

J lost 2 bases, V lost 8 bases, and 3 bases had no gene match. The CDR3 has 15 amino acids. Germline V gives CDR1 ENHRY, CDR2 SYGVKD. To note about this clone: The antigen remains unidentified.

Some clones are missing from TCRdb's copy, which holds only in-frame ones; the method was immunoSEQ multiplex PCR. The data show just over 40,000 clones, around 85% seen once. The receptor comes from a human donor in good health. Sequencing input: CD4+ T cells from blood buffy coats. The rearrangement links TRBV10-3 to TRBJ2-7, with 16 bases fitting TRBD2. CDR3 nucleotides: TGTGCCATCGGGACTAGCGGGAGGGCCACCTACGAGCAGTACTTC. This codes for CAIGTSGRATYEQYF.